What follows is one TCR beta chain and its context. Clones were read by immunoSEQ multiplex PCR, and TCRdb kept only the in-frame ones, dropping some. The sample holds more than 55,000 clones; roughly nine tenths are singletons and the top ten take about 0.38%. This specimen comes from a study of technical replicates of blood from several donors. The receptor comes from a human donor in good health. Sequencing used T cells isolated from PBMCs.

CDR3 bases: TGTGCCAGCAGCGTGTTAGCGGGAGGCGAGCAGTACTTC. Amino acids: CASSVLAGGEQYF. V gene TRBV7-8 combines with J gene TRBJ2-7; 10 positions agree with TRBD2. CDR3 length: 13 residues. Germline lookup yields CDR1 SGHVS and CDR2 FQNEAQ. Trimming removed 5 bases from V and 6 bases from J; junction bases left unmatched: 4.